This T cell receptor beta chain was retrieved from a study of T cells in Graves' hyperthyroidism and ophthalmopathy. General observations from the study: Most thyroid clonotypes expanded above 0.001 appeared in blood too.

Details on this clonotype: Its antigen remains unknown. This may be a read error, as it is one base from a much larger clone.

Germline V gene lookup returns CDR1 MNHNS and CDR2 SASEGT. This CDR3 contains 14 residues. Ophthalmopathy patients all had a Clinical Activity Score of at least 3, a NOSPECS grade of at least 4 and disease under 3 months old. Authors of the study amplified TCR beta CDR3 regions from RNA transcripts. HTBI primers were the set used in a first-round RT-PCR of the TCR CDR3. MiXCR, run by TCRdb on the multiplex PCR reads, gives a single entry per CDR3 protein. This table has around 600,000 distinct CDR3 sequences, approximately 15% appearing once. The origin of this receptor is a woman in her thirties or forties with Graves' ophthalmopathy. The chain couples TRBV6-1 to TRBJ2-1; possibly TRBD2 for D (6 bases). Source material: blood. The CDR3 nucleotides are TGTGCCAGCAACCTCGGGAGTACCTACAATGAGCAGTCCTTC. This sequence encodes CASNLGSTYNEQSF.